The clone carrying this T cell receptor beta chain has more than one count but fewer than ten. Described time point: newly diagnosed GD, antithyroid drugs for less than 3 months. Isolated PBMC RNA provided the starting material for the TCR library. These data belong to a study of regulatory T cells in long-lasting Graves disease. About the study: Recently diagnosed Graves' patients had received antithyroid drugs for under 3 months.

Investigators prepared the TCR beta libraries by applying iRepertoire HTBI primers and Arm-PCR of CDR3 regions. A single record per CDR3 protein comes from TCRdb applying MiXCR to the multiplex PCR reads. Of 250,000 to 300,000 distinct CDR3 sequences in the sample, 15% to 20% are singletons; the top ten hold around 13%. Germline CDR1 and CDR2: LGHNA and YNFKEQ. The CDR3 has 16 residues. V was pared by 2 bases and J by 2 bases, with 8 bases of the junction left unmatched. This same sample was also taken into another study, of T cells in Graves' hyperthyroidism and ophthalmopathy. This second study notes: Together with thyroid ultrasound, orbital computed tomography, serum thyroxine and TRAb, clinical symptoms were used for diagnoses. HTBI primers were employed in a first-round RT-PCR of the TCR CDR3. Model predictions of ophthalmopathy came a median around 6.5 months before onset.

This TCR came from a woman in her thirties with Graves disease. Sequenced material: peripheral blood mononuclear cells (PBMCs), taken at new diagnosis, from a patient treated with antithyroid drugs. The chain links TRBV4-2 to TRBJ1-2; 7 bases agree with TRBD1. The CDR3 is CASSQPLTTGNYGYTF. The DNA for the CDR3 is TGTGCCAGCAGCCAACCTCTGACGACAGGGAACTATGGCTACACCTTC.